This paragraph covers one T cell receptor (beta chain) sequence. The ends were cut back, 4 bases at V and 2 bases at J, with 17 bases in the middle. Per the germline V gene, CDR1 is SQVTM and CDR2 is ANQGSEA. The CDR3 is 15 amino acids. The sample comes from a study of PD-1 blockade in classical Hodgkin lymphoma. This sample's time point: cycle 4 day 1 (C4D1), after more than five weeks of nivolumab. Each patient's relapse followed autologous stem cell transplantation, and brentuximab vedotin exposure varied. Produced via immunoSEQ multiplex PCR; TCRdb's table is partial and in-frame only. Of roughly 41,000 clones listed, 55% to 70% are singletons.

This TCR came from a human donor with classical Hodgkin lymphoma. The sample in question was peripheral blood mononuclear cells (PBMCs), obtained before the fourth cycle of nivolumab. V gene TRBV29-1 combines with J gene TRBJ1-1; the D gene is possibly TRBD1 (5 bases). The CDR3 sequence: CSVAEQAYENTEAFF. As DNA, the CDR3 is TGCAGCGTTGCCGAACAGGCCTATGAAAACACTGAAGCTTTCTTT.